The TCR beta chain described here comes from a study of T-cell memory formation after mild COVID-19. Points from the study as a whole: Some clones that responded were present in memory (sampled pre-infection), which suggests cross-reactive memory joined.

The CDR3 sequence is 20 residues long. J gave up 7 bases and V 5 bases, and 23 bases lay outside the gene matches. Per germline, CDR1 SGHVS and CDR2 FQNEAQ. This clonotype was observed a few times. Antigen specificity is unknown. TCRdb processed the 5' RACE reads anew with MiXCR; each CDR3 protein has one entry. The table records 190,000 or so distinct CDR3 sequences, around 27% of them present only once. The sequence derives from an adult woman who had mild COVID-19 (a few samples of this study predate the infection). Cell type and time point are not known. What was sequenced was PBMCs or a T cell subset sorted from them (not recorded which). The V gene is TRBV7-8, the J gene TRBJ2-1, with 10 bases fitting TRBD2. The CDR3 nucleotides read TGTGCCAGCAGCCCGAGAAAGGGACTAGCGTACGGTGGGGGACTAAATGAGCAGTTCTTC. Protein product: CASSPRKGLAYGGGLNEQFF.